These 11 T cell receptor beta chains share one sample of origin, sequenced in a study of CD8+ T cells in alopecia areata. Extraction and reverse transcription of RNA yielded cDNA as the sequencing template. The data were produced by immunoSEQ multiplex PCR, yet TCRdb's version contains in-frame clones alone and is incomplete. This sample has fewer than 100,000 clones, with roughly two thirds found just once. The treatment: oral pan-JAK inhibitor, 5-10 mg twice daily. Sequenced material: CD8+ T cells sorted from blood, taken at week 4, from a patient treated with tofacitinib. Receptors originate from a human donor with alopecia areata.

The V and J genes are TRBV4-1 and TRBJ2-5; 9 bases are shared with TRBD2. With V trimmed by 3 bases and J by 5 bases, 7 bases remained unmatched. CDR3 length: 15 residues. Germline CDR1 is MGHRA and CDR2 is YSYEKL. CDR3 DNA sequence: TGCGCCAGCAGCCATATAGCGGGAGTCACGGAGACCCAGTACTTC. It encodes CASSHIAGVTETQYF.

The rearrangement uses TRBV11-1 and TRBJ1-1; D unclear. The V gene's germline CDR1 is SGHAT and CDR2 FQDESV (reference sequence). This CDR3 region has 13 residues. Trimming left V 1 base short and J 2 bases short, with 5 bases between. CDR3 residues: CASSLGSNTEAFF. CDR3 in DNA: TGTGCCAGCAGCTTAGGTTCAAACACTGAAGCTTTCTTT.

V gene TRBV7-6 combines with J gene TRBJ1-2; 8 positions agree with TRBD1. This CDR3 has 14 amino acids. V was pared by 6 bases and J by 4 bases, with 7 bases of the junction left unmatched. Germline lookup yields CDR1 SGHVS and CDR2 FNYEAQ. CDR3 nucleotide sequence: TGTGCCAGCAGACCCGACAGGGGTCCCTATGGCTACACCTTC. Protein product: CASRPDRGPYGYTF.

The chain uses TRBV29-1 and TRBJ2-7, with D perhaps assigned TRBD1 or TRBD2 (5 bases each). Trimming removed 0 bases from V and 5 bases from J, with 5 bases in between. The CDR3 runs to 11 residues. Germline CDR1 reads SQVTM; CDR2 reads ANQGSEA. CDR3 in amino acids: CSVEEGDEQYF. The DNA for the CDR3 is TGCAGCGTTGAAGAGGGGGACGAGCAGTACTTC.

V usage is TRBV29-1 and J usage is TRBJ2-2; 14 positions agree with TRBD2. CDR3 length equals 16 residues. Germline CDR1 and CDR2: SQVTM and ANQGSEA. With V trimmed by 6 bases and J by 0 bases, 3 bases remained unmatched. The CDR3 reads CSVEGLAGANTGELFF. The CDR3 nucleotides read TGCAGCGTGGAGGGACTAGCGGGAGCGAACACCGGGGAGCTGTTTTTT.

The gene calls are TRBV29-1 and TRBJ2-1, with D possibly matching TRBD2 (6 bases). CDR1 and CDR2 from the germline V gene are SQVTM and ANQGSEA. The CDR3 spans 17 residues. V lost 4 bases to trimming and J lost 5 bases, with 24 bases between them. The chain's CDR3 is CSVAGREERHGHNEQFF. For the CDR3, the DNA is TGCAGCGTTGCCGGCAGGGAGGAGCGGCATGGGCACAATGAGCAGTTCTTC.

The V and J genes are TRBV9 and TRBJ2-1, with TRBD2 matching 11 bases. The CDR3 is made up of 17 amino acids. The germline gives CDR1 SGDLS, CDR2 YYNGEE. The trim removed 3 bases at V and 3 bases at J, leaving 8 bases unmatched. The chain's CDR3 is CASSETYGTSGYNEQFF. DNA for the CDR3: TGTGCCAGCAGCGAGACATACGGGACTAGCGGCTACAATGAGCAGTTCTTC.

The chain uses TRBV28 and TRBJ1-1; D is uncertain. The CDR3 runs to 14 residues. From germline, CDR1 is MDHEN and CDR2 SYDVKM. V was clipped by 2 bases and J by 4 bases, with 11 bases between them. The CDR3 here is CASSLTGVGTEAFF. DNA for the CDR3: TGTGCCAGCAGTTTAACCGGGGTGGGCACTGAAGCTTTCTTT.

This chain links TRBV27 with TRBJ2-3; perhaps D is TRBD1 or TRBD2 (5 bases each). The V gene's germline CDR1 is MNHEY and CDR2 SMNVEV (reference sequence). The length of the CDR3 is 15 residues. The germline V and J ends were trimmed by 1 base and 7 bases, with 15 bases remaining between them. CDR3 amino acids: CASSLFGTALYTQYF. CDR3 nucleotides: TGTGCCAGCAGTTTATTTGGGACGGCCTTATATACGCAGTATTTT.

This clone was observed a handful of times. The same CDR3 arises from other DNA sequences in this sample as well. V is TRBV4-1 and J is TRBJ2-2, with D perhaps matching TRBD1 (6 bases). CDR1 MGHRA and CDR2 YSYEKL come from the germline V gene. This CDR3 is 14 amino acids long. Trimming removed 0 bases at V and 6 bases at J, with 8 bases between. As DNA, the CDR3 is TGCGCCAGCAGCCAAGAACAGGGTGCCGGGGAGCTGTTTTTT. As protein: CASSQEQGAGELFF.

This chain connects TRBV27 to TRBJ2-1, with 8 bases that match TRBD1. V lost 6 bases and J lost 7; bases outside the gene matches: 8. The germline V gene has CDR1 MNHEY and CDR2 SMNVEV (reference sequence). The CDR3 is 14 amino acids. CDR3 coding DNA: TGTGCCAGCAGCGGACAGGGTCCCTTGAATGAGCAGTTCTTC. Amino acids: CASSGQGPLNEQFF.